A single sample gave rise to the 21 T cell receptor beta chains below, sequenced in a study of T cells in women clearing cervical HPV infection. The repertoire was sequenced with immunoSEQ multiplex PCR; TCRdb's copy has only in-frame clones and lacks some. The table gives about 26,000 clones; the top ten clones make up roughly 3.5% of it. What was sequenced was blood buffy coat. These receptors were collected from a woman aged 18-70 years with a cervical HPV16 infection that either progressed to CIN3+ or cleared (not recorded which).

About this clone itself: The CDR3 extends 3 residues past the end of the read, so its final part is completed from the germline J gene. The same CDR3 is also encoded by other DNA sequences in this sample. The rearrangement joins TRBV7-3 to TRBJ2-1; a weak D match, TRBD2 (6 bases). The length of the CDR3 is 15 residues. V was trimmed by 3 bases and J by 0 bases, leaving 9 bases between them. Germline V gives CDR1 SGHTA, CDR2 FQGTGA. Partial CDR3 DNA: TGTGCCAGCAGCTTCGGGGGTAGCTCCTACAATGAG. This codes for CASSFGGSSYNE. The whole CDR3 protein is CASSFGGSSYNEQFF.

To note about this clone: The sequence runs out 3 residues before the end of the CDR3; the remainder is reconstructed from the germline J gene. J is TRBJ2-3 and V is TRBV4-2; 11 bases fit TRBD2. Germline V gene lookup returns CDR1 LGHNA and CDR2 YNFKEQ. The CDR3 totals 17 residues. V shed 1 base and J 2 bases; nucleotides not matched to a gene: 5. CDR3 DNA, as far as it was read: TGTGCCAGCAGCCAAGGGATAGCGGGGGGGAACACAGATACG. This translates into CASSQGIAGGNTDT. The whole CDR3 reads CASSQGIAGGNTDTQYF.

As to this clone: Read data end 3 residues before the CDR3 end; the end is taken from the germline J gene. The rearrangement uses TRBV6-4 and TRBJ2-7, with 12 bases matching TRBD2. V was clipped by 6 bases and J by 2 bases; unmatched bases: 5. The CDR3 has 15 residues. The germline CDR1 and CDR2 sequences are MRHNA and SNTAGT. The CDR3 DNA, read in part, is TGTGCCAGCAGCCCAACTAGCGGGGGGACCTACGAG. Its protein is CASSPTSGGTYE. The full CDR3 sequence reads CASSPTSGGTYEQYF.

CDR3 DNA, as far as it was read: TGTGCCAGCAGTCCACATGGACAGGCCTACGATGGGACC. Amino acid sequence: CASSPHGQAYDGT. The full CDR3 protein reads CASSPHGQAYDGTQYF. The chain uses TRBV12-3 or TRBV12-4 and TRBJ2-5, with TRBD1 matching 7 bases. The CDR3 goes on 3 residues after the read ends, and that part is filled in from the germline J gene. The CDR3 consists of 16 residues. V trimming: 5 bases; J trimming: 7 bases; junction bases outside the gene matches: 16.

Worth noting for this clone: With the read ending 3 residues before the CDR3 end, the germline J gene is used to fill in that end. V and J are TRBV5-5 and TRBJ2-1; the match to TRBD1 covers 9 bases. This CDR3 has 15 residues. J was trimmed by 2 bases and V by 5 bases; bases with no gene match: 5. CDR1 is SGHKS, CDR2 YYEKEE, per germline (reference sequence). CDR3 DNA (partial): TGTGCCAGCAGTTTTGACAGGGGGGCCTACAATGAG. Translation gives CASSFDRGAYNE. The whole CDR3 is CASSFDRGAYNEQFF.

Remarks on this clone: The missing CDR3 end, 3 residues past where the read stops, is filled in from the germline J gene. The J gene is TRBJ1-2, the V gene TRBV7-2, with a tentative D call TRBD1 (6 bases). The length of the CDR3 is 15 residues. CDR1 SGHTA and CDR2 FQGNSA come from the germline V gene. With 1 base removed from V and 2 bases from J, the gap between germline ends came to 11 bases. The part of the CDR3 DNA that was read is TGTGCCAGCAGCTTAGGGATCGACAGGAACTATGGC. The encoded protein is CASSLGIDRNYG. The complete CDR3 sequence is CASSLGIDRNYGYTF.

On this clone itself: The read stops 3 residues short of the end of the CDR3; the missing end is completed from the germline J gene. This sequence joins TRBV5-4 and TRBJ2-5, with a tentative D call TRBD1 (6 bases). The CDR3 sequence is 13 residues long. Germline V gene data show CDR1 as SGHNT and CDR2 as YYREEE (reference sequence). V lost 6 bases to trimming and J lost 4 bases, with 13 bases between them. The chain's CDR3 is CASTIQGTETQYF. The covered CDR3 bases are TGTGCCAGCACCATTCAGGGGACAGAGACC.

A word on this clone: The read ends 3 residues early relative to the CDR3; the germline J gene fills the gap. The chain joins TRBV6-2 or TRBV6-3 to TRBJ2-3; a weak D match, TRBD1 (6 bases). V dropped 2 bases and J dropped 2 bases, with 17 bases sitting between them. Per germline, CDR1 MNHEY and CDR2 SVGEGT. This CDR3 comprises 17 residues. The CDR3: CASSYTGWGRFTDTQYF. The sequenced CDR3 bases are TGTGCCAGCAGTTACACAGGGTGGGGAAGGTTCACAGATACG.

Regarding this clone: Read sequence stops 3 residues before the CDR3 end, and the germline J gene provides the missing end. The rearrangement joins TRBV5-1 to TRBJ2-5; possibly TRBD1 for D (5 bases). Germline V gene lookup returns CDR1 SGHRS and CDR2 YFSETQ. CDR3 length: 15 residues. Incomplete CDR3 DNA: TGCGCCAGCAGCTTGTTCGGCAGGGCGGTAGATACC. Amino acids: CASSLFGRAVDT. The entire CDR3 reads CASSLFGRAVDTQYF.

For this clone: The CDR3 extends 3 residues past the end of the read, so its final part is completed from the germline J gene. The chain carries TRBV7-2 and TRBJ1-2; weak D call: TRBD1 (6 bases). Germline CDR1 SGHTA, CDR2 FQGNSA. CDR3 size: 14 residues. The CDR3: CASSSGQSSYDYTF. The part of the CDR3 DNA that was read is TGTGCCAGCAGCTCTGGACAGAGCTCCTACGAC. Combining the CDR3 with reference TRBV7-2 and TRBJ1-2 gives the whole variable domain GAGVSQSPSNKVTEKGKDVELRCDPISGHTALYWYRQSLGQGLEFLIYFQGNSAPDKSGLPSDRFSAERTGGSVSTLTIQRTQQEDSAVYLCASSSGQSSYDYTFGSGTRLTVV.

The CDR3 protein is CSARGYRDRVSPLFF. The DNA read from the CDR3 is TGCAGTGCTAGAGGGTATAGGGACAGGGTTTCACCA. The chain joins TRBV20-1 to TRBJ1-4; the match to TRBD1 covers 9 bases. With the read ending 3 residues before the CDR3 end, the germline J gene is used to fill in that end. This CDR3 contains 15 residues. The germline CDR1 and CDR2 sequences are DFQATT and SNEGSKA (reference sequence).

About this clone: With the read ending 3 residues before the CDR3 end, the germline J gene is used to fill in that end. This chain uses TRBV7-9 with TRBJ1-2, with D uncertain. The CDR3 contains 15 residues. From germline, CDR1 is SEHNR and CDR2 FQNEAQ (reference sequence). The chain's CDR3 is CASSHPDWAYNDYTF. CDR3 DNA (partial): TGTGCCAGCAGCCATCCGGACTGGGCCTACAATGAC.

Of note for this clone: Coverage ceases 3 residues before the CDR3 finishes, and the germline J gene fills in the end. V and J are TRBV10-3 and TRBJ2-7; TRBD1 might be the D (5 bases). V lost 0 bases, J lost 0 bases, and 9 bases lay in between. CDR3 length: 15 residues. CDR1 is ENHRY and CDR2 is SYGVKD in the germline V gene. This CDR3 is CAISESPRASYEQYF. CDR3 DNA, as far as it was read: TGTGCCATCAGTGAGTCTCCCAGGGCCTCCTACGAG.

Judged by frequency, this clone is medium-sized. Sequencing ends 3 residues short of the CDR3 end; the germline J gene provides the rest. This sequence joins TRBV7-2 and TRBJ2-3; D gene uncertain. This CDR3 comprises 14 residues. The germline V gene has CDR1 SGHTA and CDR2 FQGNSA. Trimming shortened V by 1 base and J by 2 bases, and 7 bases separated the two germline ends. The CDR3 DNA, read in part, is TGTGCCAGCAGCTTAGGACTCACCACAGATACG. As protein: CASSLGLTTDT. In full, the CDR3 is CASSLGLTTDTQYF.

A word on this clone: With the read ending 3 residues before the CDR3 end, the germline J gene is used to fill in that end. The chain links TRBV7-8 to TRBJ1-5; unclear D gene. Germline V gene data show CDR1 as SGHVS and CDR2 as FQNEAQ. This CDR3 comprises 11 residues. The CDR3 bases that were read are TGTGCCAGCGGTCGGGTGGGTCCC. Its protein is CASGRVGP. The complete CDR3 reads CASGRVGPQHF.

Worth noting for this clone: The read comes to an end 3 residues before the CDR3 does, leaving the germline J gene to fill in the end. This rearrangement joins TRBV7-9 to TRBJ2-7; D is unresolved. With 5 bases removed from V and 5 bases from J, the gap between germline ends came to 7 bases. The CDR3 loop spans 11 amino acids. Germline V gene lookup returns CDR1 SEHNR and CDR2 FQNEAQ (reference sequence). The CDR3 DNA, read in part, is TGTGCCAGCAGCCGGTTAGACGAG. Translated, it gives CASSRLDE. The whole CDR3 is CASSRLDEQYF.

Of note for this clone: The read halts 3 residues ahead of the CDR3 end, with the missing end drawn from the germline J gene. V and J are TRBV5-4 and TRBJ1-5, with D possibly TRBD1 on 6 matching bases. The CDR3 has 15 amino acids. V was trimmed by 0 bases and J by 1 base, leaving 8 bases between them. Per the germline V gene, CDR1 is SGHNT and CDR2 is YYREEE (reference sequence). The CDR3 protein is CASSLGTESNQPQHF. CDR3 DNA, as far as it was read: TGTGCCAGCAGCTTGGGGACAGAAAGCAATCAGCCC.

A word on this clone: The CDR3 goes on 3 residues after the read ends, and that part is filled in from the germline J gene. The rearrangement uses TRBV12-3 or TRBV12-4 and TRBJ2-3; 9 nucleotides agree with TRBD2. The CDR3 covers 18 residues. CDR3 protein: CASSSKSRLAVTKETQYF. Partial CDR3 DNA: TGTGCCAGCAGCTCCAAATCTCGACTAGCGGTCACGAAAGAGACG.

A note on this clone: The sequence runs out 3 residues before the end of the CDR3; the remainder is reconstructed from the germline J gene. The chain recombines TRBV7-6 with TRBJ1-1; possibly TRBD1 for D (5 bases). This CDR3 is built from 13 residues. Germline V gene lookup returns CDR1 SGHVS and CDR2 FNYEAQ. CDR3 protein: CASSLDTGTKAFF. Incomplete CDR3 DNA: TGTGCCAGCAGCTTAGATACAGGTACAAAA.

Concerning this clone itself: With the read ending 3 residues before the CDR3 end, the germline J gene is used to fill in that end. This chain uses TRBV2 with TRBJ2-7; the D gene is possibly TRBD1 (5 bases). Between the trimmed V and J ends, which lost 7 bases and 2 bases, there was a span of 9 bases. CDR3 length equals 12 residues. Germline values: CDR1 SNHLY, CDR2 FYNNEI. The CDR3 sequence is CASKDTTYEQYF. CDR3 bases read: TGTGCCAGCAAGGACACCACCTACGAG.

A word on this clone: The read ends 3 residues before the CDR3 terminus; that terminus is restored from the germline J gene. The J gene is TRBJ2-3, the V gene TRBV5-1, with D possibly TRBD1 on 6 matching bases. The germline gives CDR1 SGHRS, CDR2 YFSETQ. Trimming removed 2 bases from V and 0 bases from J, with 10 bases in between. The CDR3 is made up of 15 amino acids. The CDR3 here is CASSFWTVSTDTQYF. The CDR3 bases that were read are TGCGCCAGCAGCTTTTGGACAGTTAGCACAGATACG. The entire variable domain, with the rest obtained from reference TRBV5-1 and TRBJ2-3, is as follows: KAGVTQTPRYLIKTRGQQVTLSCSPISGHRSVSWYQQTPGQGLQFLFEYFSETQRNKGNFPGRFSGRQFSNSRSEMNVSTLELGDSALYLCASSFWTVSTDTQYFGPGTRLTVL.